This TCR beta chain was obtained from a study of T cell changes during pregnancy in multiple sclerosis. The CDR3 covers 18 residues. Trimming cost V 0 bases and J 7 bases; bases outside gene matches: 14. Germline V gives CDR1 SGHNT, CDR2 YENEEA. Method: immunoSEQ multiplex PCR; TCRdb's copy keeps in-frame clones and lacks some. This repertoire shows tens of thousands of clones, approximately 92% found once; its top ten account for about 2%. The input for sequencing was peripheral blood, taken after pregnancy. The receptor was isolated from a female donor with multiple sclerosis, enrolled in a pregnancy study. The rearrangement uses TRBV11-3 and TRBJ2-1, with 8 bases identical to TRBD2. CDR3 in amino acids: CASSLDHGGSTSGNEQFF. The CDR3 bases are TGTGCCAGCAGCTTAGATCACGGTGGTAGCACTAGCGGAAATGAGCAGTTCTTC.